These 20 T cell receptor beta chains were all obtained from the same sample, sequenced in a study of prognosis after radiotherapy for stage I lung cancer. The authors amplified TCR beta CDR3 from genomic DNA using two-round multiplex PCR. It was primers specific to each TRBV and TRBJ gene that first-round PCR used. MiXCR, run by TCRdb on the multiplex PCR reads, gives a single entry per CDR3 protein. This table holds about 14,000 distinct CDR3 sequences, around 33% found once. Material: PBMCs, obtained before or after stereotactic body radiation therapy (not recorded which). These receptors all come from a donor at least 50 years old with non-small cell lung cancer.

This clonotype showed up many times. J is TRBJ1-1 and V is TRBV19, with D hard to call. V shed 3 bases and J shed 1 base, with 3 bases lying between them. The CDR3 loop spans 12 amino acids. The germline V gene encodes CDR1 LNHDA and CDR2 SQIVND (reference sequence). The CDR3 protein is CASSIKNTEAFF. Written as DNA, the CDR3 is TGTGCCAGTAGTATTAAGAACACTGAAGCTTTCTTT.

The sample holds many counts of this clonotype. J is TRBJ2-1 and V is TRBV4-2, with D uncertain. Germline CDR1 and CDR2: LGHNA and YNFKEQ. The CDR3 is made up of 12 amino acids. Trimming took 3 bases from V and 8 from J, leaving 8 bases between them. CDR3 in DNA: TGTGCCAGCAGCCAGACCCGCGATGAGCAGTTCTTC. Protein sequence: CASSQTRDEQFF.

Relative to its sample, this clonotype is medium-sized. The rearrangement links TRBV28 to TRBJ1-6; D not resolved. This CDR3 spans 14 amino acids. Trimming cost V 2 bases and J 7 bases, with 9 bases left between them. The germline V gene has CDR1 MDHEN and CDR2 SYDVKM. The CDR3 region has the DNA TGTGCCAGCAGTTTACCAGGTGGAAATTCACCCCTCCACTTT. Translating it yields CASSLPGGNSPLHF.

This clonotype has a single count. Only one base separates this from a far larger clonotype, so it likely reflects a read error. This sequence joins TRBV5-1 and TRBJ2-5; 8 positions agree with TRBD2. With the DNA end fitting TRBJ2-1 better, the J assignment may be wrong. The CDR3 has 18 amino acids. Germline lookup yields CDR1 SGHRS and CDR2 YFSETQ. The CDR3 DNA is TGCGCCAGCAGCTTGGTCAATTTAGTAGTAGCGGGAAACAATGAGCAGTTCTTC. It translates to CASSLVNLVVAGNNEQFF.

Judged by abundance, this clonotype is medium-sized. This chain uses TRBV12-3 or TRBV12-4 with TRBJ2-1, with TRBD1 matching 7 bases. The CDR3 runs 16 residues. V was clipped by 6 bases and J by 5 bases; unmatched bases: 13. The DNA for the CDR3 is TGTGCCAGCAGGTTAAACAGGGGTGAGGGAGACAATGAGCAGTTCTTC. Its translation: CASRLNRGEGDNEQFF.

In this sample, this clonotype turned up many times. V is TRBV20-1 and J is TRBJ2-5, with TRBD1 identical over 9 bases. Germline-derived CDR1 and CDR2 are DFQATT and SNEGSKA (reference sequence). This CDR3 is 15 amino acids long. V was pared by 3 bases and J by 4 bases, with 9 bases of the junction left unmatched. In DNA, the CDR3 is TGCAGTGCTAGGCCGGGACAGGGAGGGTTAGAGACCCAGTACTTC. Its translation: CSARPGQGGLETQYF.

V is TRBV20-1 and J is TRBJ1-2; 7 bases fit TRBD1. The CDR3 is made up of 15 amino acids. Looked up from germline, CDR1 is DFQATT and CDR2 is SNEGSKA (reference sequence). With 6 bases clipped from V and 4 bases from J, the junction kept 14 bases outside the gene matches. CDR3 sequence reads: CSANQPGQVVYGYTF. CDR3 DNA sequence: TGCAGTGCCAATCAACCCGGACAGGTCGTCTATGGCTACACCTTC.

This clonotype is medium-sized by share. The J gene is TRBJ2-7, the V gene TRBV28; 9 bases fit TRBD1. This CDR3 has 15 amino acids. CDR1 is MDHEN, CDR2 SYDVKM, per germline. After removal of 5 bases from V and 4 bases from J, the junction contained 9 bases not matched to a gene. The CDR3 DNA sequence: TGTGCCAGCAGTCTCACCGGGACAGGGTCGTACGAGCAGTACTTC. Encoded protein: CASSLTGTGSYEQYF.

By share of the sample, this clonotype is medium-sized. The chain links TRBV20-1 to TRBJ1-6; D might be TRBD1 (5 bases). V gave up 3 bases and J gave up 0 bases, with 9 bases separating them. Germline V gives CDR1 DFQATT, CDR2 SNEGSKA (reference sequence). This CDR3 spans 15 amino acids. The chain's CDR3 is CSASNRSSYNSPLHF. The DNA of the CDR3 is TGCAGTGCTAGTAACAGGAGCTCCTATAATTCACCCCTCCACTTT.

This clonotype was seen at least ten times. CDR3 DNA: TGTGCCAGCAGCCGCTGGCGGGGGGACACAGATACGCAGTATTTT. Translated, it gives CASSRWRGDTDTQYF. This chain connects TRBV14 to TRBJ2-3; TRBD2 matches at 8 bases. Per germline, CDR1 SGHDN and CDR2 FVKESK. Germline trimming cut 4 bases from V and 2 bases from J; bases unmatched to any gene: 5. The CDR3 consists of 15 residues.

This clonotype is labeled as medium-sized. The chain is built from TRBV19 and TRBJ2-3; possible D gene TRBD2, 6 bases. V lost 10 bases, J lost 0 bases, and 26 bases lay in between. The length of the CDR3 is 18 residues. From germline, CDR1 is LNHDA and CDR2 SQIVND (reference sequence). CDR3 DNA: TGTGCCAATACAACCGACCGTTCGATAGCGGCTAGCACAGATACGCAGTATTTT. Protein: CANTTDRSIAASTDTQYF.

A remark on this clonotype: An end of the junction does not agree with germline; a read error may underlie this. The rearrangement joins TRBV28 to TRBJ1-4; D is undetermined. The CDR3 loop spans 14 amino acids. Germline loops: CDR1 MDHEN, CDR2 SYDVKM. The CDR3 DNA reads as TGTGCCAGAAGTTTTGAAATTGGTAATGAAAAACTGTTTTTT. Its translation: CARSFEIGNEKLFF.

About this clonotype itself: A junction end diverges from the germline sequence, so it may reflect a read error. V usage is TRBV28 and J usage is TRBJ2-6; a weak D match, TRBD1 (5 bases). Germline CDR1 MDHEN, CDR2 SYDVKM. The CDR3 consists of 13 residues. The CDR3 is CASRSSGANVPTF. The CDR3 nucleotides read TGTGCCAGCAGATCCTCTGGGGCCAACGTCCCGACTTTC.

This clonotype showed up many times. V and J are TRBV5-5 and TRBJ1-2; perhaps TRBD1 as D (5 bases). CDR3 length: 12 amino acids. Germline V gene sequence: CDR1 SGHKS, CDR2 YYEKEE (reference sequence). Deletions cut 5 bases from V and 11 bases from J, with 16 bases between. In DNA form, the CDR3 reads TGTGCCAGCAGTCGCGGAGACAGTGCGTACACCTTC. This sequence encodes CASSRGDSAYTF.

There are many counts of this clonotype. The genes are TRBV20-1 and TRBJ2-1, with TRBD2 matching over 12 bases. Germline CDR1 DFQATT, CDR2 SNEGSKA (reference sequence). The CDR3 has 15 residues. The junction had 10 bases not matched to a gene; V was cut back by 5 bases and J by 8 bases. The CDR3 DNA reads as TGCAGTGCTTCCCGGACTAGCGGGGTCGGTGATGAGCAGTTCTTC. Its translation: CSASRTSGVGDEQFF.

This clonotype showed up many times. The chain links TRBV6-2 or TRBV6-3 to TRBJ1-2; weak D call: TRBD1 (5 bases). The CDR3 runs to 12 residues. Trimming cost V 6 bases and J 5 bases, with 10 bases left between them. Per the germline V gene, CDR1 is MNHEY and CDR2 is SVGEGT. The CDR3 loop is CASSRREYGYTF. The CDR3 coding sequence is TGTGCCAGCAGCCGCAGGGAGTATGGCTACACCTTC.

This clonotype was seen repeatedly, ten times or more. The V gene is TRBV7-3, the J gene TRBJ2-3; D ambiguous. This CDR3 has 14 residues. The V gene lost 4 bases and the J gene lost 4 bases, with 12 bases spanning the gap. Germline V gene sequence: CDR1 SGHTA, CDR2 FQGTGA. CDR3 sequence (DNA): TGTGCCAGCAGCTCTCCGGCGGCCCCAGATACGCAGTATTTT. Translated, it gives CASSSPAAPDTQYF.

The genes are TRBV6-1 and TRBJ2-1, with D tentatively TRBD2 (6 bases). The CDR3 consists of 15 residues. Deletions cut 11 bases from V and 10 bases from J, with 27 bases between. CDR1 and CDR2 (germline): MNHNS, SASEGT. The CDR3 loop reads CADYAVGGSWGEQFF. CDR3 coding DNA: TGTGCCGACTACGCCGTCGGAGGGTCTTGGGGGGAGCAGTTCTTC.

By sample share, this clonotype is medium-sized. V gene TRBV6-1 combines with J gene TRBJ2-1, with D possibly being TRBD1 (5 bases). The CDR3 has 15 amino acids. The germline CDR1 and CDR2 sequences are MNHNS and SASEGT. The V end lost 1 base, the J end lost 3 bases, and 10 bases lay between the germline ends. The CDR3 sequence is CASSEEGRGYNEQFF. In DNA form, the CDR3 reads TGTGCCAGCAGTGAAGAGGGTAGGGGCTACAATGAGCAGTTCTTC.

Details on this clonotype: This likely stems from a read error, as it lies one base from a far larger clone. The rearrangement uses TRBV6-9 and TRBJ2-7, with D unresolved. The germline gives CDR1 MNHGY, CDR2 SVAAGI. The CDR3 runs to 12 residues. The CDR3, as DNA: TGTGTCAGCTGGGAATCCCCATACGAGCAGTACTTC. Encoded protein: CVSWESPYEQYF.